The source of this TCR beta chain is a study of blood T cell repertoires in COVID-19. CDR3 size: 14 residues. The germline gives CDR1 LNHDA, CDR2 SQIVND (reference sequence). Trimming pared 5 bases from V and 4 bases from J, leaving 14 bases between. Original analysis: Reference gene primer amplification gave nucleated cell count estimates. Repertoires were generated with immunoSEQ multiplex PCR, while TCRdb's copy carries only in-frame clones and drops some. V and J calls and clone size are given by that table; D and trimming were obtained from the DNA. The repertoire holds a few hundred thousand clones, around 80% seen once, with around 9.3% in the top ten.

The specimen was peripheral blood. V and J are TRBV19 and TRBJ2-5; a weak D match, TRBD1 (5 bases). This TCR was sampled from a woman of 80 years or more with acute or convalescent COVID-19. The CDR3 DNA reads TGTGCCAGTAGTTTCTGGGCAGGGTCAGAGACCCAGTACTTC. This encodes CASSFWAGSETQYF. The full variable domain, rest sourced from reference TRBV19 and TRBJ2-5, is DGGITQSPKYLFRKEGQNVTLSCEQNLNHDAMYWYRQDPGQGLRLIYYSQIVNDFQKGDIAEGYSVSREKKESFPLTVTSAQKNPTAFYLCASSFWAGSETQYFGPGTRLLVL.